The source of this TCR beta chain is a study of T-cell reconstitution after alpha-beta-depleted transplantation in children. This CDR3 is 14 amino acids long. V was cut by 5 bases and J by 4 bases, with 17 bases left in between. The germline V gene encodes CDR1 DFQATT and CDR2 SNEGSKA (reference sequence). A TCRbeta library incorporating unique molecular identifiers was prepared. TCRdb re-called the PCR reads through MiXCR, storing one row per CDR3 protein. The sample yields approximately 400,000 distinct CDR3 sequences, roughly a tenth seen once. This clonotype was picked up many times. This specimen consisted of PBMCs from the stem cell graft donor, obtained from the stem cell graft. The origin of this receptor is a human donor who donated a stem cell graft to a child with acute myeloid leukemia. The chain links TRBV20-1 to TRBJ1-2; D is possibly TRBD1 (5 bases). CDR3 region: CSAAGSGGLYGYTF. In DNA form, the CDR3 reads TGCAGTGCTGCCGGTTCCGGGGGACTCTATGGCTACACCTTC.